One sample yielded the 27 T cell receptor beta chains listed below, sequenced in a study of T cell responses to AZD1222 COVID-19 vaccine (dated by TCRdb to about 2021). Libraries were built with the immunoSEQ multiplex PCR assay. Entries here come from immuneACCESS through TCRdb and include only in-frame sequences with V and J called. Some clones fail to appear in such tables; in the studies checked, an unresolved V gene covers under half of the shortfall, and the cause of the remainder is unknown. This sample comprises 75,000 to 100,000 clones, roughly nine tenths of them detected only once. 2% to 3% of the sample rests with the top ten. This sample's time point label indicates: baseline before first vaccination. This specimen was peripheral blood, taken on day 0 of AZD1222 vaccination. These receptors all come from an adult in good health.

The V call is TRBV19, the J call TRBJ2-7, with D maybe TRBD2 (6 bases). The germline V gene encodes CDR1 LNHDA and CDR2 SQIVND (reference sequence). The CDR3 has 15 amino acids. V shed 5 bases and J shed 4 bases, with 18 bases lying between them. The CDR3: CASSPRDLNRYEQYF. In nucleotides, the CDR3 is TGTGCCAGTAGTCCCCGGGACTTGAACCGTTACGAGCAGTACTTC.

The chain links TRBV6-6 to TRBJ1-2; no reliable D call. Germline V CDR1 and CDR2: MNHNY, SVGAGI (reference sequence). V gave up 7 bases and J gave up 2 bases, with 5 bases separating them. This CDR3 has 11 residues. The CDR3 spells CASKINYGYTF. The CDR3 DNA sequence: TGTGCCAGCAAGATAAACTATGGCTACACCTTC.

The CDR3: CASSEFPQGGNGYTF. CDR3 DNA sequence: TGTGCCAGCAGTGAATTCCCGCAGGGGGGGAATGGCTACACCTTC. V gene TRBV6-1 combines with J gene TRBJ1-2; 7 nucleotides align to TRBD1. J gave up 6 bases and V 2 bases, and 9 bases lay outside the gene matches. Germline V CDR1 and CDR2: MNHNS, SASEGT. CDR3 length equals 15 residues.

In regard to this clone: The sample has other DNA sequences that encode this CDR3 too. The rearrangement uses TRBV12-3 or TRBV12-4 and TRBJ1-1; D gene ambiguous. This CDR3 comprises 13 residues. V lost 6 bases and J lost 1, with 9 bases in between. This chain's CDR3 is CASSPQGNTEAFF. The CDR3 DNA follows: TGTGCCAGCAGCCCGCAAGGGAACACTGAAGCTTTCTTT.

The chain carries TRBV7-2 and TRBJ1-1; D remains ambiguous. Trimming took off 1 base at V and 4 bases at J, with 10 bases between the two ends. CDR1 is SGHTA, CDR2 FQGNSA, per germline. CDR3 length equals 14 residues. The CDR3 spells CASSLVLAATEAFF. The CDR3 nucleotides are TGTGCCAGCAGCTTAGTGTTGGCAGCCACTGAAGCTTTCTTT.

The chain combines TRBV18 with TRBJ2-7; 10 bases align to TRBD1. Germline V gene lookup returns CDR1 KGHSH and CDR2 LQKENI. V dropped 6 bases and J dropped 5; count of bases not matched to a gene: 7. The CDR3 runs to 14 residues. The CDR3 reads CASSSDRGRDEQYF. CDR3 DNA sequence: TGTGCCAGCTCGTCTGACAGGGGGCGAGACGAGCAGTACTTC.

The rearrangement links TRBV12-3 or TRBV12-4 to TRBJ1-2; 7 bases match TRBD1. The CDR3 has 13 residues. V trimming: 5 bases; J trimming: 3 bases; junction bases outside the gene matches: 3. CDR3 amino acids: CASSHRGHYGYTF. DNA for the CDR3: TGTGCCAGCAGTCACAGGGGCCACTATGGCTACACCTTC.

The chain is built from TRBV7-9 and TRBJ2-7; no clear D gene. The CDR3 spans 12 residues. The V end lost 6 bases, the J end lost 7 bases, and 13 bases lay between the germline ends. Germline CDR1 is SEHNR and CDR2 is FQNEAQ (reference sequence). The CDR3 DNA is TGTGCCAGCAGGGTGGATCATGCTGAGCAGTACTTC. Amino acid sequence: CASRVDHAEQYF.

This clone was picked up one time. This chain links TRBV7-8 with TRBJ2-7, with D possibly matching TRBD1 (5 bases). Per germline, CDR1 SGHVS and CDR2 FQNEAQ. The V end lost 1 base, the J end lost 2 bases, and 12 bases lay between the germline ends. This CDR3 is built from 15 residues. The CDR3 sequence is CASSLVGVGTYEQYF. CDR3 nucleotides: TGTGCCAGCAGCTTAGTAGGGGTCGGCACCTACGAGCAGTACTTC.

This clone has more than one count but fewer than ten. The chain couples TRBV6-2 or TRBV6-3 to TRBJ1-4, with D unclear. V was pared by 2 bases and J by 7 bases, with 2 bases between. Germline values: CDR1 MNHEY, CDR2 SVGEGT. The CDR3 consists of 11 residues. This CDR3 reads CASSYGEKLFF. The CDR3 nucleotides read TGTGCCAGCAGTTACGGTGAAAAACTGTTTTTT.

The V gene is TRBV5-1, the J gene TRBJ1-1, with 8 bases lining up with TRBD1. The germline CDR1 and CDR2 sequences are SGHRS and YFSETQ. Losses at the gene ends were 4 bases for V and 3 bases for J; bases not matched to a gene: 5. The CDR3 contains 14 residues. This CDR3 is CASSRGQVDTEAFF. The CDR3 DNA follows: TGCGCCAGCAGCCGGGGACAGGTCGACACTGAAGCTTTCTTT. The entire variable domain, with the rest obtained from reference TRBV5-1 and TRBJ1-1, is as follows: KAGVTQTPRYLIKTRGQQVTLSCSPISGHRSVSWYQQTPGQGLQFLFEYFSETQRNKGNFPGRFSGRQFSNSRSEMNVSTLELGDSALYLCASSRGQVDTEAFFGQGTRLTVV.

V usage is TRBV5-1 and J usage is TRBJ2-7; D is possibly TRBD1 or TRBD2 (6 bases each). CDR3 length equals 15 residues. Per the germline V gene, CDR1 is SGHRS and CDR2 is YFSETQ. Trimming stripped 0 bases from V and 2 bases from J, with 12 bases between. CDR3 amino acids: CASSLAGGGTYEQYF. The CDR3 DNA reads TGCGCCAGCAGCTTGGCTGGAGGGGGAACCTACGAGCAGTACTTC.

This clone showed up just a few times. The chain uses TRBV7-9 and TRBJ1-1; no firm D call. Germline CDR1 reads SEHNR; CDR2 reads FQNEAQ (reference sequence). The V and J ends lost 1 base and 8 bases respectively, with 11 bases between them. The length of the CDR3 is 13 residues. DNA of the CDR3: TGTGCCAGCAGCTTAGGAGGATTCGGGGAAGCTTTCTTT. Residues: CASSLGGFGEAFF.

The CDR3 is CASRAVREQFF. DNA of the CDR3: TGCGCCAGCAGGGCAGTAAGGGAGCAGTTCTTC. The rearrangement joins TRBV10-2 to TRBJ2-1, with D unresolved. CDR1 and CDR2 (germline): WSHSY, SAAADI. The CDR3 extends over 11 amino acids. V lost 6 bases and J lost 10, with 10 bases in between.

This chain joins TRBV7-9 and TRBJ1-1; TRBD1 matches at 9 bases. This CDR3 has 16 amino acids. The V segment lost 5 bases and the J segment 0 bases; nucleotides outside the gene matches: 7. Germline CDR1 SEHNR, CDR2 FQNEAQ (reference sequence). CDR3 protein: CASSPTGGRMNTEAFF. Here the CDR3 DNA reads TGTGCCAGCAGCCCGACAGGGGGGCGGATGAACACTGAAGCTTTCTTT.

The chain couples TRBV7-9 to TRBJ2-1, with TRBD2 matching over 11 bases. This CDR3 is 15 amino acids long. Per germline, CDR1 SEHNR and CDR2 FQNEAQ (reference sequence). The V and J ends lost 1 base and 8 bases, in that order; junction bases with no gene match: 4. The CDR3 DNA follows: TGTGCCAGCAGCTTAGTTAGCGGGGGGGCCGATGAGCAGTTCTTC. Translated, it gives CASSLVSGGADEQFF.

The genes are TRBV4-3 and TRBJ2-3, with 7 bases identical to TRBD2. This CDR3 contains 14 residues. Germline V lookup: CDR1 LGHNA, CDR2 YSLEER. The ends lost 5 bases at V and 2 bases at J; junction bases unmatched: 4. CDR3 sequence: CASSRDYPTDTQYF. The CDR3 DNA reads TGCGCCAGCAGCAGGGACTATCCCACAGATACGCAGTATTTT.

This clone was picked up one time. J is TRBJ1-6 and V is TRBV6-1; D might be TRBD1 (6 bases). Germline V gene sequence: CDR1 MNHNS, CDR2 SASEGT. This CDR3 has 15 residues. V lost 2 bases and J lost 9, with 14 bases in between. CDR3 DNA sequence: TGTGCCAGCAGTGAATACAGGGCCGAACGTTCACCCCTCCACTTT. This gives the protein CASSEYRAERSPLHF.

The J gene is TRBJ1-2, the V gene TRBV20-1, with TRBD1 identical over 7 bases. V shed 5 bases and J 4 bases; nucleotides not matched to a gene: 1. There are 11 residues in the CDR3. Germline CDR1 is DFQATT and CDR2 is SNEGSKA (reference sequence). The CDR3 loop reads CSARTGYGYTF. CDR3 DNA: TGCAGTGCTCGGACAGGCTATGGCTACACCTTC.

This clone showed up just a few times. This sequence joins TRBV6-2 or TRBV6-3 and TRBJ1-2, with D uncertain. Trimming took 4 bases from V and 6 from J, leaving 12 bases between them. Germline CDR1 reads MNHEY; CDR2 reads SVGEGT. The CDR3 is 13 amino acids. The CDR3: CASSFPSMNGYTF. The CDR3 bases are TGTGCCAGCAGTTTCCCCTCGATGAATGGCTACACCTTC.

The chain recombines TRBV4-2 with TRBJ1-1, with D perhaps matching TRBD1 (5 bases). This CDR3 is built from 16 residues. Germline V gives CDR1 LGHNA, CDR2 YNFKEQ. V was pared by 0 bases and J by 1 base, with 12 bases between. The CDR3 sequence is CASSQDLGRENTEAFF. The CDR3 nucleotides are TGTGCCAGCAGCCAAGATTTGGGACGGGAGAACACTGAAGCTTTCTTT.

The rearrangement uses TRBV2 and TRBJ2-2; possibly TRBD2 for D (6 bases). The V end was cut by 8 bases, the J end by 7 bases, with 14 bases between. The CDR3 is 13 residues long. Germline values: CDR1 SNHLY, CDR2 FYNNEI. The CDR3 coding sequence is TGTGCCAGCGCTTGGACTACAGACGGGGAGCTGTTTTTT. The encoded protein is CASAWTTDGELFF.

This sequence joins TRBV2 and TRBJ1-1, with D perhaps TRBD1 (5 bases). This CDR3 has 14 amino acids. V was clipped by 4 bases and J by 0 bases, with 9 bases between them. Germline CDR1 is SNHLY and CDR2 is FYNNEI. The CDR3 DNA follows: TGTGCCAGCAGTGCCCAGGGCTTGAACACTGAAGCTTTCTTT. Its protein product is CASSAQGLNTEAFF. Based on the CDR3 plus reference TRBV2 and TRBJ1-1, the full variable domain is EPEVTQTPSHQVTQMGQEVILRCVPISNHLYFYWYRQILGQKVEFLVSFYNNEISEKSEIFDDQFSVERPDGSNFTLKIRSTKLEDSAMYFCASSAQGLNTEAFFGQGTRLTVV.

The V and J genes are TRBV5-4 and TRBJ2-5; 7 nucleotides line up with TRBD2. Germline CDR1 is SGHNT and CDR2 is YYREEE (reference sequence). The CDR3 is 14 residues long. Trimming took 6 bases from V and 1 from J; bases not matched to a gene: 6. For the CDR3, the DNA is TGTGCCAGCATGCGCGGGGGATTCCAAGAGACCCAGTACTTC. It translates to CASMRGGFQETQYF.

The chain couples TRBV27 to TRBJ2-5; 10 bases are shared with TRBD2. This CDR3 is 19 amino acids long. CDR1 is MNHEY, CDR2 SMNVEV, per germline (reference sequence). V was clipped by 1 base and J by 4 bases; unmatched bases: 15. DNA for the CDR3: TGTGCCAGCAGTTTATTTGCTGTCTCCCTAGCGGGAGAGGGAGAGACCCAGTACTTC. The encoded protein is CASSLFAVSLAGEGETQYF.

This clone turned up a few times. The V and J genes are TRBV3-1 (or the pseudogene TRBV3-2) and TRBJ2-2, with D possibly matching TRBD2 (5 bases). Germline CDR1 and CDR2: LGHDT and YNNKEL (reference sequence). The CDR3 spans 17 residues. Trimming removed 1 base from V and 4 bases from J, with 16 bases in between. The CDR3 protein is CASSQGSWESGTGELFF. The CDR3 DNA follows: TGTGCCAGCAGCCAAGGTTCATGGGAAAGCGGCACCGGGGAGCTGTTTTTT.

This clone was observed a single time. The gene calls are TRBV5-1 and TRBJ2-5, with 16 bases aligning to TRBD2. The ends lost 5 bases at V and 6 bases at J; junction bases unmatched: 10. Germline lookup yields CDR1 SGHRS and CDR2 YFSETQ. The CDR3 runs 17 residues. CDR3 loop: CASSPGLAGGLSQTQYF. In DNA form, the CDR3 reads TGCGCCAGCAGTCCGGGACTAGCGGGGGGGCTTTCACAGACCCAGTACTTC.